The 9 T cell receptor beta chains reported below all come from one sample, sequenced in a study of blood T cell repertoires in COVID-19. Here immunoSEQ multiplex PCR was the method, and the copy in TCRdb shows in-frame clones only, minus some. Among around 100,000 clones listed, 80% to 85% were seen once. Material: peripheral blood. These receptors all stem from a man between 65 and 80 years old with active or convalescent COVID-19.

The rearrangement joins TRBV5-1 to TRBJ1-1; tentative D call: TRBD1 (6 bases). The CDR3 spans 16 residues. Between the trimmed V and J ends, which lost 3 bases and 3 bases, there was a span of 18 bases. Germline V gene lookup returns CDR1 SGHRS and CDR2 YFSETQ. The CDR3, as DNA: TGCGCCAGCAGCTGGGACCCACAGGGAGGGGACACTGAAGCTTTCTTT. Translation: CASSWDPQGGDTEAFF.

Notes on this clone: The same CDR3 also results from other DNA sequences found in this sample. The genes are TRBV20-1 and TRBJ1-2; 7 bases agree with TRBD1. V lost 6 bases to trimming and J lost 3 bases; unmatched junction nucleotides: 1. The CDR3 totals 11 residues. Germline CDR1 DFQATT, CDR2 SNEGSKA (reference sequence). CDR3 residues: CSARGDYGYTF. The CDR3 DNA reads as TGCAGTGCCAGGGGGGACTATGGCTACACCTTC.

The V call is TRBV7-2, the J call TRBJ2-5, with D tentatively TRBD2 (5 bases). Germline V lookup: CDR1 SGHTA, CDR2 FQGNSA. CDR3 length: 15 residues. Trimming took off 5 bases at V and 0 bases at J, with 13 bases between the two ends. CDR3 DNA: TGTGCCAGCAGCCCCGGACTCGCATACCAAGAGACCCAGTACTTC. Translated: CASSPGLAYQETQYF. Full variable domain (outside the CDR3, taken from reference TRBV7-2 and TRBJ2-5): GAGVSQSPSNKVTEKGKDVELRCDPISGHTALYWYRQSLGQGLEFLIYFQGNSAPDKSGLPSDRFSAERTGGSVSTLTIQRTQQEDSAVYLCASSPGLAYQETQYFGPGTRLLVL.

The CDR3 nucleotides are TGTGCCAGCAGTCCACTAGCGAGATCGGACGAGCAGTACTTC. Protein product: CASSPLARSDEQYF. The chain carries TRBV27 and TRBJ2-7, with 7 bases that match TRBD2. This CDR3 is 14 amino acids long. Trimming removed 5 bases from V and 5 bases from J; junction bases left unmatched: 9. Germline loops: CDR1 MNHEY, CDR2 SMNVEV (reference sequence).

V is TRBV19 and J is TRBJ2-1, with D possibly TRBD2 on 5 matching bases. Trimming stripped 6 bases from V and 2 bases from J, with 17 bases between. The CDR3 consists of 16 residues. Looked up from germline, CDR1 is LNHDA and CDR2 is SQIVND (reference sequence). The CDR3 coding sequence is TGTGCCAGTAGACCAACCCCTAGCAATCCCTACAATGAGCAGTTCTTC. This translates into CASRPTPSNPYNEQFF.

The chain employs TRBV5-1 and TRBJ2-7; D is perhaps TRBD2 (6 bases). Looked up from germline, CDR1 is SGHRS and CDR2 is YFSETQ. V lost 2 bases, J lost 6 bases, and 18 bases lay in between. This CDR3 contains 15 residues. The CDR3 bases are TGCGCCAGCAGCTTTGGAAGTGTGGGGGGTGGCGAGCAGTACTTC. Translating it yields CASSFGSVGGGEQYF.

The V and J genes are TRBV6-5 and TRBJ1-5, with D hard to call. From germline, CDR1 is MNHEY and CDR2 SVGAGI. This CDR3 is 13 amino acids long. V was shortened by 8 bases and J by 2 bases, with 10 bases between the two germline ends. The CDR3 nucleotides read TGTGCCAGCGGTCCGGGAGGCAATCAGCCCCAGCATTTT. Encoded protein: CASGPGGNQPQHF.

Only one count was recorded for this clone. The V gene is TRBV19, the J gene TRBJ2-2; 8 nucleotides agree with TRBD2. The CDR3 consists of 14 residues. J gave up 7 bases and V 2 bases, and 3 bases lay outside the gene matches. Per the germline V gene, CDR1 is LNHDA and CDR2 is SQIVND (reference sequence). The CDR3 region is CASSIQGLGGELFF. As DNA, the CDR3 is TGTGCCAGTAGTATACAGGGACTAGGCGGGGAGCTGTTTTTT.

This sequence joins TRBV15 and TRBJ1-1; 8 bases match TRBD1. Per the germline V gene, CDR1 is LNHNV and CDR2 is YYDKDF (reference sequence). The length of the CDR3 is 15 residues. V lost 3 bases and J lost 2; bases outside the gene matches: 5. DNA of the CDR3: TGTGCCACCAGCAGCGTAACAGGGGGAAACACTGAAGCTTTCTTT. Residues: CATSSVTGGNTEAFF.